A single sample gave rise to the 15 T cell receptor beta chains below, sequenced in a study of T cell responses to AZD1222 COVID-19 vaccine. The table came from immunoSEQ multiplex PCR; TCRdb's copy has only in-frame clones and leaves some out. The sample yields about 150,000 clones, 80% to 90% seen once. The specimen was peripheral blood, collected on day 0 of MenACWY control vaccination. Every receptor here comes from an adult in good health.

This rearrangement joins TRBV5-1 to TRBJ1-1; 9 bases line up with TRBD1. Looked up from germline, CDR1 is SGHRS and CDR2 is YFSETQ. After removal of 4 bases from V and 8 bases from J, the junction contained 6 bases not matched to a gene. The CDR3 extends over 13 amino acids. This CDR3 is CASSVDRGGEAFF. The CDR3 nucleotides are TGCGCCAGCAGCGTGGACAGGGGTGGAGAAGCTTTCTTT.

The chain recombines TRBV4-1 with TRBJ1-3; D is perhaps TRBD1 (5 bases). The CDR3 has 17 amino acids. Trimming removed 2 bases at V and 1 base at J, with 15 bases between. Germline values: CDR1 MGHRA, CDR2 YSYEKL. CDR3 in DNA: TGCGCCAGCAGCCAACCACCCGGGGCTGGATCTGGAAACACCATATATTTT. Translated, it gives CASSQPPGAGSGNTIYF.

The CDR3 reads CASSEYRGLTEAFF. The CDR3 region has the DNA TGTGCCAGCAGTGAATACAGGGGGCTCACTGAAGCTTTCTTT. The chain joins TRBV2 to TRBJ1-1; TRBD1 matches at 9 bases. This CDR3 contains 14 residues. Germline V CDR1 and CDR2: SNHLY, FYNNEI. V shed 2 bases, J shed 4 bases, and the junction held 2 bases outside the gene matches.

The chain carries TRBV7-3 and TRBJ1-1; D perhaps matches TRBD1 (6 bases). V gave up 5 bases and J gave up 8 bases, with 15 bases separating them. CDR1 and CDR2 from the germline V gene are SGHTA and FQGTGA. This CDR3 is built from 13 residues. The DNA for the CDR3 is TGTGCCAGCAGCCGGGGGCAAAGTGGAGAAGCTTTCTTT. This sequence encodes CASSRGQSGEAFF.

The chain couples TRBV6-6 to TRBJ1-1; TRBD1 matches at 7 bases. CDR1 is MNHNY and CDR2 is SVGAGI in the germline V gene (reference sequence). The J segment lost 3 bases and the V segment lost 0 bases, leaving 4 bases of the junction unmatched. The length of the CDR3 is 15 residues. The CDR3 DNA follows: TGTGCCAGCAGTTACTCGACAGGGAGATACACTGAAGCTTTCTTT. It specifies CASSYSTGRYTEAFF.

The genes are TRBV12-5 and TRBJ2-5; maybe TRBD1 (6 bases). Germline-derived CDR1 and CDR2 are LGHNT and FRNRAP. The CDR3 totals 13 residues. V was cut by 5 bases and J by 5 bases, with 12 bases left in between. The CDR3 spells CASGPSGAETQYF. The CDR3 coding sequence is TGTGCTAGTGGTCCTTCAGGGGCGGAGACCCAGTACTTC.

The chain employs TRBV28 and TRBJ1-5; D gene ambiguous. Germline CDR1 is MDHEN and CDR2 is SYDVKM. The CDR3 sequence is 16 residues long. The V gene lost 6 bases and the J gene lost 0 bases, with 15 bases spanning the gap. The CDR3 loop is CASSPRRVLSNQPQHF. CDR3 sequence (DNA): TGTGCCAGCAGCCCAAGGCGGGTACTTAGCAATCAGCCCCAGCATTTT.

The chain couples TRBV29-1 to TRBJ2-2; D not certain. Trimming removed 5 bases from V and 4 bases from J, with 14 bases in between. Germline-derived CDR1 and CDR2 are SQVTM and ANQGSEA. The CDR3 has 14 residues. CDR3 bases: TGCAGCGTTTCCATCGCGGTTAGCACCGGGGAGCTGTTTTTT. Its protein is CSVSIAVSTGELFF.

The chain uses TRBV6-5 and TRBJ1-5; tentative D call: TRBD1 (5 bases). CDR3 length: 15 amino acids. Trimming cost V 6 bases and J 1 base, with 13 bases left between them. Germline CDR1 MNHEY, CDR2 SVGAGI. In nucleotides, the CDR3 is TGTGCCAGCAGGAAGGGGACGGACAGCAATCAGCCCCAGCATTTT. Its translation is CASRKGTDSNQPQHF.

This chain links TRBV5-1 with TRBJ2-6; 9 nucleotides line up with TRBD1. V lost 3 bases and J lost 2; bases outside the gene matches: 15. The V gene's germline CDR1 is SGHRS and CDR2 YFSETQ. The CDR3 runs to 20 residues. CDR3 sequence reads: CASSWRAAGQGIPGANVLTF. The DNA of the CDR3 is TGCGCCAGCAGCTGGAGGGCTGCGGGACAGGGAATTCCTGGGGCCAACGTCCTGACTTTC.

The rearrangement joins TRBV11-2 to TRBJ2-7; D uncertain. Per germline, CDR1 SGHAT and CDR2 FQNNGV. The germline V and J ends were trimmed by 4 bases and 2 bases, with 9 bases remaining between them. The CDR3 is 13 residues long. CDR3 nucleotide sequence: TGTGCCAGCAGCTCTAGTTGGGCCTACGAGCAGTACGTC. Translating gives CASSSSWAYEQYV.

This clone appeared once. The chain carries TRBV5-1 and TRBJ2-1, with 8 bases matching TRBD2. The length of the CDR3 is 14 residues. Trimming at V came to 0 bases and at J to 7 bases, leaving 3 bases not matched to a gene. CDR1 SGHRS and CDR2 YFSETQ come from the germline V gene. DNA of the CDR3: TGCGCCAGCAGCTTGGGGGGACTAGGGAATGAGCAGTTCTTC. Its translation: CASSLGGLGNEQFF. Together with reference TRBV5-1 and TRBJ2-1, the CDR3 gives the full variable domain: KAGVTQTPRYLIKTRGQQVTLSCSPISGHRSVSWYQQTPGQGLQFLFEYFSETQRNKGNFPGRFSGRQFSNSRSEMNVSTLELGDSALYLCASSLGGLGNEQFFGPGTRLTVL.

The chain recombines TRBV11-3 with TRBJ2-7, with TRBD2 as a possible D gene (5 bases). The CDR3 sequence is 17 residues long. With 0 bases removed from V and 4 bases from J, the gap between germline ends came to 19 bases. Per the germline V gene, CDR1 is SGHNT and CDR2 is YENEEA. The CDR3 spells CASSLELLGGPAYEQYF. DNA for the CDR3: TGTGCCAGCAGCTTAGAACTGCTCGGCGGGCCCGCTTACGAGCAGTACTTC.

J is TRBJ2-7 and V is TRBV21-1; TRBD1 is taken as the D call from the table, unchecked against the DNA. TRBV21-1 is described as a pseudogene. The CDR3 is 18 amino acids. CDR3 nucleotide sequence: TGTGCCAGCAGCAAAGGCAACAGGGACATCCTGAGCTCCTACGAGCAGTACGTC. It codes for CASSKGNRDILSSYEQYV.

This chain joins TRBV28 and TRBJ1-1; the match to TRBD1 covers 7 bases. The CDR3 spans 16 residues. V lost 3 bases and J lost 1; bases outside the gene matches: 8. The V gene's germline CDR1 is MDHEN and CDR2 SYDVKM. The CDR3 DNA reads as TGTGCCAGCAGTTTCAGTGAGGGGGCGGGGAACACTGAAGCTTTCTTT. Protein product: CASSFSEGAGNTEAFF.